A selection of T cell receptor beta chains follows, all from one sample in a study of Ad26.COV2.S vaccination and SARS-CoV-2 variants. Generated by immunoSEQ multiplex PCR, the TCRdb table keeps only in-frame clones and is missing some. The sample lists around 420,000 clones, 70% to 90% occurring once. Here the sequenced sample was peripheral blood, taken in a trial of Ad26.COV2.S vaccine versus placebo. The source of these receptors is a person aged 18-65 years who received the Ad26.COV2.S COVID-19 vaccine or a placebo. Both conserved end residues are part of each CDR3. D genes are given only for firm matches.

>TRBV19|TRBJ2-2|TRBD1
CASSIRQGATGELFF
TGTGCCAGTAGTATACGACAGGGGGCGACCGGGGAGCTGTTTTTT
>TRBV12-3/TRBV12-4|TRBJ1-2|TRBD1
CASSANRGNGYTF
TGTGCCAGCAGTGCTAACAGGGGAAATGGCTACACCTTC
>TRBV28|TRBJ2-1|NA
CASSSGGSKQFF
TGTGCCAGCAGTTCGGGGGGCTCCAAGCAGTTCTTC
>TRBV5-1|TRBJ2-7|NA
CASSLSLTTVDEQYF
TGCGCCAGCAGCTTGTCCCTAACGACAGTGGACGAGCAGTACTTC
>TRBV7-2|TRBJ2-3|NA
CASSLDPGVADTQYF
TGTGCCAGCAGCTTAGATCCCGGGGTCGCAGATACGCAGTATTTT
>TRBV11-2|TRBJ2-7|TRBD2
CASSLDRPSGVYEQYF
TGTGCCAGCAGCTTAGATCGTCCTAGCGGGGTCTACGAGCAGTACTTC
>TRBV6-5|TRBJ1-2|NA
CASRITDTTNYGYTF
TGTGCCAGCAGGATCACGGACACTACCAACTATGGCTACACCTTC
>TRBV27|TRBJ2-3|TRBD2
CASRVTSRADTQYF
TGTGCCAGCAGGGTGACTAGCAGGGCAGATACGCAGTATTTT
>TRBV15|TRBJ1-5|NA
CATSRDPGRWVNQPQHF
TGTGCCACCAGCAGAGACCCAGGGCGTTGGGTGAATCAGCCCCAGCATTTT
>TRBV7-9|TRBJ1-2|TRBD1
CASSSPGQGAYGYTF
TGTGCCAGCAGCTCACCGGGACAGGGGGCCTATGGCTACACCTTC
>TRBV19|TRBJ2-7|NA
CATGDGVGYEQYF
TGTGCCACCGGGGACGGAGTGGGCTACGAGCAGTACTTC
>TRBV19|TRBJ1-2|NA
CASSSLSGVSGYTF
TGTGCCAGTAGTAGCCTGAGCGGGGTGTCCGGCTACACCTTC
>TRBV4-1|TRBJ2-5|NA
CASSHSGGPQETQYF
TGCGCCAGCAGCCACTCCGGCGGACCTCAAGAGACCCAGTACTTC
>TRBV6-2/TRBV6-3|TRBJ2-5|TRBD2
CASSSLGGGTSGTQYF
TGTGCCAGCAGTTCCCTCGGCGGGGGGACCTCTGGGACCCAGTACTTC
>TRBV3-1/TRBV3-2|TRBJ2-1|TRBD1
CASSQGGGQGHNEQFF
TGTGCCAGCAGCCAAGGGGGGGGACAGGGGCACAATGAGCAGTTCTTC
>TRBV9|TRBJ2-1|TRBD1
CASSPRDRYNEQFF
TGTGCCAGCAGCCCCCGGGACAGGTACAATGAGCAGTTCTTC
>TRBV15|TRBJ2-5|NA
CATSRDGTRRETQYF
TGTGCCACCAGCAGAGATGGGACCCGGCGAGAGACCCAGTACTTC
>TRBV12-3/TRBV12-4|TRBJ1-6|NA
CASSFLHNSPLHF
TGTGCCAGCAGTTTTTTACATAATTCACCCCTCCACTTT